This T cell receptor beta chain stems from a study of OX40 agonist ivuxolimab in advanced cancers. The wider study: Patients were treated with intravenous ivuxolimab, dosed at 0.01 to 10 mg/kg and infused every 2 weeks. Among those enrolled, mean age was about 62 years (range about 23 to 85) and roughly 84% were male.

The CDR3 runs 15 residues. CDR1 is SSHAT and CDR2 is FNYEAQ in the germline V gene (reference sequence). This clone was seen more than once but under ten times. What it binds is unknown. A read error may account for a junction end that differs from germline. TCRdb keeps only in-frame clones here, not all; method: immunoSEQ multiplex PCR. The profile covers some 85,000 clones, with around 90% appearing a single time and approximately 1.5% taken by the ten largest. Study-level points and caveats: Expanded clones were, on average, more numerous in CD8+ T cells than in CD4+.

This specimen consisted of CD4+ or CD8+ T cells sorted from blood, obtained in a trial of the OX40 agonist ivuxolimab. The V call is TRBV7-7, the J call TRBJ1-1; tentatively, D is TRBD1 (5 bases). This receptor was obtained from an adult with an advanced solid tumor such as melanoma, head and neck, liver or kidney cancer. The CDR3 nucleotides are TGTGCTAGCAGCGCCATCGACCCGGGGGTGACTGAAGCTTTCTTT. Protein sequence: CASSAIDPGVTEAFF.